The entry below gives a single T cell receptor beta chain sequence along with its context. Using its own MiXCR run on the RT-PCR reads, TCRdb lists one record per CDR3 protein. The data show approximately 720,000 distinct CDR3 sequences, 12% to 15% seen once. Germline V gene data show CDR1 as SGHTA and CDR2 as FQGNSA. The CDR3 extends over 17 amino acids. V lost 7 bases and J lost 0, with 20 bases in between. The source material was memory CD4+ T cells from blood. The chain carries TRBV7-2 and TRBJ2-3; D possibly corresponds to TRBD2 (6 bases). The receptor's source is a female donor in good health, serving as a healthy control. CDR3 bases: TGTGCCAGCAACCCTTCGTCGACTAGGACAAGCACAGATACGCAGTATTTT. This encodes CASNPSSTRTSTDTQYF.